The clone carrying this T cell receptor (beta chain) was recorded only once. Its antigen is as yet unknown. This specimen comes from a study of T cells in tuberculosis. The data were produced by immunoSEQ multiplex PCR, yet TCRdb's version contains in-frame clones alone and is incomplete. Of about 25,000 clones listed, roughly 92% are singletons. CDR3 length: 15 amino acids. CDR1 is SGHAT and CDR2 is FQDESV in the germline V gene (reference sequence). The V end was cut by 4 bases, the J end by 0 bases, with 13 bases between. Study-wide results and caveats: GEM motif frequencies gave less than 75% accuracy; the GMM repertoire gave about 90%.

The chain combines TRBV11-1 with TRBJ2-7, with TRBD1 as a possible D gene (5 bases). The receptor comes from a donor aged 10 to 29 with latent tuberculosis or without tuberculosis infection. Some clones in this sample may be carry-over from other donors' samples. The sequenced sample consisted of PBMCs. As DNA, the CDR3 is TGTGCCAGCAGCTCCCGAGCAGGGCACTCCTACGAGCAGTACTTC. It encodes CASSSRAGHSYEQYF.